Presented here are 18 T cell receptor beta chains from one specimen sequenced in a study of identical twins. Via MiXCR, TCRdb re-called the 5' RACE reads, giving one row per CDR3 protein. The data show approximately 250,000 distinct CDR3 sequences, 6.5% seen once. This same sample was also part of a study on T cells expressing NK-cell markers.

Specimen: CD8+ T cells sorted from blood. The receptors shown here come from a woman younger than 30 in good health.

The chain links TRBV18 to TRBJ1-2; D is possibly TRBD1 (6 bases). V shed 0 bases and J shed 5 bases, with 13 bases lying between them. The CDR3 loop spans 15 amino acids. Germline V gives CDR1 KGHSH, CDR2 LQKENI. The CDR3 nucleotides read TGTGCCAGCTCACCACCCCCAGGGGAGGGGTATGGCTACACCTTC. Its protein is CASSPPPGEGYGYTF.

This clonotype was recorded a few times. J is TRBJ2-1 and V is TRBV7-9; TRBD2 might be the D (6 bases). Germline CDR1 SEHNR, CDR2 FQNEAQ (reference sequence). The CDR3 length is 11 residues. V lost 4 bases, J lost 10 bases, and 8 bases lay in between. The CDR3 nucleotides read TGTGCCAGCAGCTCCGCGGGGGAGCAGTTCTTC. Translated: CASSSAGEQFF.

This clonotype was counted at least ten times. The rearrangement uses TRBV5-6 and TRBJ2-7; tentative D call: TRBD1 (5 bases). V lost 2 bases, J lost 3 bases, and 15 bases lay in between. This CDR3 is 15 amino acids long. Germline CDR1 SGHDT, CDR2 YYEEEE. CDR3: CASSFGAVDGYEQYF. The CDR3 nucleotides are TGTGCCAGCAGCTTTGGGGCCGTCGACGGCTACGAGCAGTACTTC.

Ten or more counts support this clonotype. The rearrangement links TRBV12-3 or TRBV12-4 to TRBJ1-2; D is unclear. Trimming pared 6 bases from V and 2 bases from J, leaving 7 bases between. The length of the CDR3 is 12 residues. DNA for the CDR3: TGTGCCAGCAGCCAAATGAACTATGGCTACACCTTC. Translating it yields CASSQMNYGYTF.

This clonotype was detected many times. This chain links TRBV12-3 or TRBV12-4 with TRBJ1-1; D is uncertain. This CDR3 has 14 residues. Trimming pared 1 base from V and 2 bases from J, leaving 8 bases between. In nucleotides, the CDR3 is TGTGCCAGCAGTTTAGGTCTCTACAACACTGAAGCTTTCTTT. Its protein is CASSLGLYNTEAFF.

CDR3 amino acids: CAWSGAQGAFF. As DNA, the CDR3 is TGTGCCTGGAGTGGGGCTCAAGGAGCTTTCTTT. The V call is TRBV30, the J call TRBJ1-1; D gene uncertain. V lost 1 base to trimming and J lost 10 bases, with 10 bases between them. The CDR3 extends over 11 amino acids. Germline CDR1 GTSNPN, CDR2 SVGIG (reference sequence). The whole variable domain, remainder taken from reference TRBV30 and TRBJ1-1, is SQTIHQWPATLVQPVGSPLSLECTVEGTSNPNLYWYRQAAGRGLQLLFYSVGIGQISSEVPQNLSASRPQDRQFILSSKKLLLSDSGFYLCAWSGAQGAFFGQGTRLTVV.

This chain connects TRBV7-9 to TRBJ1-4; no clear D gene. The germline CDR1 and CDR2 sequences are SEHNR and FQNEAQ (reference sequence). The CDR3 runs to 15 residues. V lost 5 bases and J lost 6, with 16 bases in between. The CDR3 region is CASSLSPVGYEKLFF. CDR3 DNA: TGTGCCAGCAGCCTCAGCCCGGTGGGGTATGAAAAACTGTTTTTT.

This chain connects TRBV7-8 to TRBJ2-7, with TRBD1 as a possible D gene (5 bases). There are 15 residues in the CDR3. Trimming pared 0 bases from V and 1 base from J, leaving 10 bases between. Germline V lookup: CDR1 SGHVS, CDR2 FQNEAQ. The CDR3 loop is CASSLAGVGSYEQYF. The CDR3 coding sequence is TGTGCCAGCAGCTTAGCAGGGGTAGGTTCCTACGAGCAGTACTTC.

This clonotype came up a few times. The genes are TRBV6-2 or TRBV6-3 and TRBJ2-2; D is perhaps TRBD2 (5 bases). Germline CDR1 and CDR2: MNHEY and SVGEGT. Trimming shortened V by 5 bases and J by 9 bases, and 16 bases separated the two germline ends. This CDR3 has 14 residues. CDR3 region: CASSNRTAAWELFF. For the CDR3, the DNA is TGTGCCAGCAGTAATCGGACTGCGGCCTGGGAGCTGTTTTTT.

The sample holds many counts of this clonotype. The J gene is TRBJ2-5, the V gene TRBV3-1; 8 positions agree with TRBD1. V was pared by 4 bases and J by 2 bases, with 9 bases of the junction left unmatched. The CDR3 consists of 16 residues. The germline CDR1 and CDR2 sequences are LGHDT and YNNKEL (reference sequence). The CDR3 sequence is CASSLHRGRGQETQYF. Here the CDR3 DNA reads TGTGCCAGCAGCCTTCACAGGGGGAGAGGGCAAGAGACCCAGTACTTC.

This clonotype has ten or more counts. V usage is TRBV12-3 or TRBV12-4 and J usage is TRBJ2-1; D uncertain. V lost 6 bases and J lost 8, with 11 bases in between. The CDR3 runs 12 residues. CDR3 in amino acids: CASSDGRDEQFF. CDR3 DNA sequence: TGTGCCAGCAGCGACGGACGTGATGAGCAGTTCTTC.

The chain couples TRBV25-1 to TRBJ2-7; D is perhaps TRBD1 (6 bases). The length of the CDR3 is 14 residues. Germline V gene data show CDR1 as MGHDK and CDR2 as SYGVNS. V was pared by 8 bases and J by 4 bases, with 18 bases between. Here the CDR3 reads CASSFRGQLYEQYF. CDR3 bases: TGTGCCAGCTCCTTCCGAGGACAGTTGTACGAGCAGTACTTC.

This clonotype was seen many times. The V and J genes are TRBV15 and TRBJ1-4, with D tentatively TRBD1 (5 bases). The V gene's germline CDR1 is LNHNV and CDR2 YYDKDF (reference sequence). Trimming pared 1 base from V and 0 bases from J, leaving 9 bases between. The CDR3 has 16 residues. The CDR3 region is CATSRVRGSTNEKLFF. DNA of the CDR3: TGTGCCACCAGCAGAGTGAGGGGATCAACTAATGAAAAACTGTTTTTT. The complete variable domain, with remaining parts taken from reference TRBV15 and TRBJ1-4, reads DAMVIQNPRYQVTQFGKPVTLSCSQTLNHNVMYWYQQKSSQAPKLLFHYYDKDFNNEADTPDNFQSRRPNTSFCFLDIRSPGLGDTAMYLCATSRVRGSTNEKLFFGSGTQLSVL.

This clonotype has a count of ten or more. J is TRBJ1-1 and V is TRBV12-3 or TRBV12-4, with 7 bases fitting TRBD1. Trimming at V came to 6 bases and at J to 7 bases, leaving 5 bases not matched to a gene. The CDR3 totals 12 residues. This CDR3 is CASSPGTVEAFF. The CDR3 region has the DNA TGTGCCAGCAGCCCGGGGACAGTTGAAGCTTTCTTT.

This clonotype was picked up many times. This chain joins TRBV9 and TRBJ2-1, with 13 bases identical to TRBD2. V was pared by 1 base and J by 7 bases, with 5 bases of the junction left unmatched. CDR3 length: 16 residues. Germline values: CDR1 SGDLS, CDR2 YYNGEE. The CDR3 DNA sequence: TGTGCCAGCAGCGTACCACTAGCGGGAGGGACGAATGAGCAGTTCTTC. Protein: CASSVPLAGGTNEQFF.

The chain uses TRBV7-6 and TRBJ1-1, with D unclear. V lost 1 base, J lost 10 bases, and 10 bases lay in between. The CDR3 spans 12 residues. The germline V gene encodes CDR1 SGHVS and CDR2 FNYEAQ. The CDR3 sequence is CASSLGGGRAFF. CDR3 nucleotide sequence: TGTGCCAGCAGCTTAGGGGGTGGGAGAGCTTTCTTT.

Many counts were recorded for this clonotype. DNA for the CDR3: TGTGCCAGCAGTTTAGAATACGACGGCGCCCGGCAGCAGTTCTTC. Translation: CASSLEYDGARQQFF. This chain connects TRBV12-3 or TRBV12-4 to TRBJ2-1; D is unclear. The CDR3 is made up of 15 amino acids. V was trimmed by 1 base and J by 11 bases, leaving 18 bases between them.

At least ten counts were recorded for this clonotype. The V and J genes are TRBV4-3 and TRBJ2-1; 7 bases are shared with TRBD2. Looked up from germline, CDR1 is LGHNA and CDR2 is YSLEER. V lost 0 bases, J lost 9 bases, and 8 bases stayed unmatched. The CDR3 length is 15 residues. The CDR3 DNA is TGCGCCAGCAGCCAAGATGAAACGGGAGGTAGTGAGCAGTTCTTC. It yields the protein CASSQDETGGSEQFF.